This T cell receptor (beta chain) was captured in a study of T cell responses to AZD1222 COVID-19 vaccine. Details on this clone: Its antigen is unidentified.

Profiled with immunoSEQ multiplex PCR; TCRdb holds only in-frame clones, not every one. The sample has some 120,000 clones, roughly 88% seen once. Study results and caveats: Baseline antibody screening turned up just six or seven seropositive AZD1222 recipients.

This CDR3 comprises 14 residues. Germline lookup yields CDR1 DFQATT and CDR2 SNEGSKA (reference sequence). Trimming at V came to 3 bases and at J to 2 bases, leaving 5 bases not matched to a gene. This TCR was recovered from an adult in good health. The V and J genes are TRBV20-1 and TRBJ2-3; 7 bases agree with TRBD2. The material sequenced was peripheral blood, taken on day 0 of MenACWY control vaccination. The CDR3 spells CSASLSGTTDTQYF. For the CDR3, the DNA is TGCAGTGCTAGTTTGAGCGGGACCACAGATACGCAGTATTTT.